This is a list of T cell receptor beta chains from one sample in a study of blood T cells in healthy people across ages. MiXCR was run by TCRdb on the 5' RACE reads, yielding one entry per CDR3 protein. The sample lists some 930,000 distinct CDR3 sequences; 25% to 35% were seen once. This same sample was also part of a study on T cells of mothers and their children.

Sequenced: blood. These receptors were collected from a woman aged 40-49 years in good health. CDR3s include the opening cysteine and the closing phenylalanine or tryptophan. The D gene is left open where the match is weak. Rows give clone size only sometimes, using once, few, many, or a class for an expanded clone.

TRBV12-3/TRBV12-4	.	.	TRBJ1-1	TGTGCCAGCGCCCCCAGCACCCCAGTGAGCACTGAAGCTTTCTTT	CASAPSTPVSTEAFF
TRBV28	few	.	TRBJ1-4	TGTGCCAGCAGATATGGTGAAAAACTGTTTTTT	CASRYGEKLFF
TRBV6-6	many	TRBD2	TRBJ2-7	TGTGCCAGCAGTTGGCTAGCGGGGGAATTCCCCCACGAGCAGTACTTC	CASSWLAGEFPHEQYF
TRBV3-1	.	.	TRBJ1-2	TGTGCCAGTAGCTATACACCCGACTATGGCTACACCTTC	CASSYTPDYGYTF
TRBV6-2/TRBV6-3	.	.	TRBJ1-2	TGTGCCAGCAGCTTATCGGGCAGGCGACCGGCCTATGGCTACACCTTC	CASSLSGRRPAYGYTF
TRBV5-1	few	TRBD2	TRBJ2-1	TGCGCCAGCAGCCCCGCGATAGCGGGGGGGCTAGAGCAGTTCTTC	CASSPAIAGGLEQFF
TRBV12-3/TRBV12-4	few	.	TRBJ2-1	TGTGCCTGCAGTTTCGGGGGCAATGAGCAGTTCTTC	CACSFGGNEQFF
TRBV6-5	many	TRBD2	TRBJ2-7	TGTGCCAGCACTCCCGGGGGGGCACCCTCCTACGAGCAGTACTTC	CASTPGGAPSYEQYF
TRBV7-3	.	.	TRBJ2-3	TGTGCCAGCAGCAATAAGGCCAGACCTGATATCACAGATACGCAGTATTTT	CASSNKARPDITDTQYF
TRBV5-1	many	.	TRBJ2-7	TGCGCCAGCAGCCCAGGGGAACCCAACCCCTACGAGCAGTACTTC	CASSPGEPNPYEQYF
TRBV6-5	.	.	TRBJ2-1	TGTGCCAGCAGTTACTCCGGGGGGCGATATACCCAACACGCGAATGAGCAGTTCTTC	CASSYSGGRYTQHANEQFF
TRBV7-9	many	.	TRBJ2-1	TGTGCCAGCAGCCCGGGACGGACGAGCTCCTACAATGAGCAGTTCTTC	CASSPGRTSSYNEQFF
TRBV20-1	.	.	TRBJ2-2	TGCAGTGCTAGGGAGACTTACAGGGTCGCCGGGGAGCTGTTTTTT	CSARETYRVAGELFF
TRBV19	many	TRBD2	TRBJ2-7	TGTGCCAGCAGCAGTAGCGGGGGGGGTTCCTACGAGCAGTACTTC	CASSSSGGGSYEQYF
TRBV7-2	.	TRBD1	TRBJ1-2	TGTGCCAGCAGCCCCCCGACAGGGGGTAACTATGGCTACACCTTC	CASSPPTGGNYGYTF
TRBV4-3	many	.	TRBJ1-2	TGCGCCAGCAGCCTCCGGGACCTAAGGAATGGCTACACCTTC	CASSLRDLRNGYTF
TRBV5-1	.	TRBD2	TRBJ2-3	TGCGCCAGCAGCTTGGACTTAGCGGGGGCCGGAGATACGCAGTATTTT	CASSLDLAGAGDTQYF
TRBV5-1	many	TRBD1	TRBJ2-5	TGCGCCAGCAGCTTGTATCTATCGGGGACAGGTACCGACGGAGACCAAGAGACCCAGTACTTC	CASSLYLSGTGTDGDQETQYF
TRBV6-2/TRBV6-3	.	.	TRBJ2-2	TGTGCCAGCAGCTACCCGACTACTGGGCCCGGTACCGGGGAGCTGTTTTTT	CASSYPTTGPGTGELFF
TRBV7-8	.	.	TRBJ1-5	TGTGCCAGCAGCTTAGCGGCGGGCTGGACGGAAAAGAATCAGCCCCAGCATTTT	CASSLAAGWTEKNQPQHF
TRBV24-1	many	.	TRBJ2-7	TGTGCCACCAGTGATTCCCGCACGAGCTCCTACGAGCAGTACTTC	CATSDSRTSSYEQYF
TRBV6-6	.	TRBD1	TRBJ2-5	TGTGCCAGCAGGCCATCTTCGACAGGGGGAGGGAAGCAGTACTTC	CASRPSSTGGGKQYF
TRBV12-3/TRBV12-4	.	TRBD2	TRBJ2-4	TGTGCCAGCAGTGGGACTAGCGGGGGCCGTTACAATGAGCAGTACTTC	CASSGTSGGRYNEQYF
TRBV20-1	.	TRBD1	TRBJ1-1	TGCAGTGCTAGGGCCAGGGGGTGGACTGAAGCTTTCTTT	CSARARGWTEAFF
TRBV10-3	.	.	TRBJ1-5	TGTGCCATCGCGGTCGGCGGGGCCTCCTGGGAGCCCCAGCATTTT	CAIAVGGASWEPQHF
TRBV25-1	few	.	TRBJ2-7	TGTGCCAGCAGGTCGCAAGCCTACGAGCAGTACTTC	CASRSQAYEQYF
TRBV7-9	.	.	TRBJ1-3	TGTGCCAGCAGCCATGAGGCAGCCTCTGGAAACACCATATATTTT	CASSHEAASGNTIYF
TRBV4-3	.	.	TRBJ2-2	TGCGCCAGCAGCCAAGACAATGGCGGTAACACCGGGGAGCTGTTTTTT	CASSQDNGGNTGELFF
TRBV29-1	many	.	TRBJ1-1	TGCAGCGTTGTTGTGCGGGGGTACACTGAAGCTTTCTTT	CSVVVRGYTEAFF
TRBV11-2	few	TRBD1	TRBJ2-1	TGTGCCAGCAGCCTATGGGACAGGGGCAACAATGAGCAGTTCTTC	CASSLWDRGNNEQFF
TRBV20-1	.	.	TRBJ2-1	TGCAGTGCTAGTGGCAGGAAACCTAATGAGCAGTTCTTC	CSASGRKPNEQFF
TRBV5-1	.	.	TRBJ2-7	TGCGCCAGCAGCTTGGCCGAGTTGGGGGAGCAGTACTTC	CASSLAELGEQYF
TRBV21-1	.	.	TRBJ2-5	TGTGCCCGAGAGGGACTCCCGGAGCCCGGGACCCAGTACTTC	CAREGLPEPGTQYF
TRBV24-1	.	TRBD1	TRBJ2-3	TGTGCCACCAGGGATTGGACAGGCGGGGATACGCAGTATTTT	CATRDWTGGDTQYF
TRBV30	few	.	TRBJ1-2	TGTGCCTGGAGTCCCGGGACCCGCCCCGGCTACACCTTC	CAWSPGTRPGYTF
TRBV29-1	many	TRBD1	TRBJ2-6	TGCAGCGTAGGACAGGCCGCATCTGGGGCCAACGTCCTGACTTTC	CSVGQAASGANVLTF
TRBV5-6	many	.	TRBJ2-7	TGTGCCAGCAGCTCCCCGGGGGATCCGCCCTACGAGCAGTACTTC	CASSSPGDPPYEQYF
TRBV19	many	.	TRBJ2-1	TGTGCCAGTAGTATCGGGGGCGCAGGCAATGAGCAGTTCTTC	CASSIGGAGNEQFF
TRBV20-1	.	.	TRBJ2-3	TGCAGTGCTACCCCCGGGGCTAGCACAGATACGCAGTATTTT	CSATPGASTDTQYF
TRBV6-6	few	TRBD2	TRBJ2-5	TGTGCCAGCAGCCCCGTACGACTAGCGGGGGGGAAGGAGACCCAGTACTTC	CASSPVRLAGGKETQYF
TRBV7-2	few	TRBD2	TRBJ2-1	TGTGCCAGCAGGACCGGGACTAGCGGGGGGGGAGAGCAGTTCTTC	CASRTGTSGGGEQFF
TRBV15	few	.	TRBJ1-6	TGTGCCACCAGCAGAGTGGCAGGGAATACACTCTCCTATAATTCACCCCTCCACTTT	CATSRVAGNTLSYNSPLHF
TRBV12-3/TRBV12-4	many	.	TRBJ2-3	TGTGCCAGCAGTTCCCTACACTCTGGCACAGATACGCAGTATTTT	CASSSLHSGTDTQYF
TRBV5-1	few	TRBD1	TRBJ2-1	TGCGCCAGCAGACTCGGGCAGGGGGCCTACAATGAGCAGTTCTTC	CASRLGQGAYNEQFF
TRBV5-1	.	TRBD1	TRBJ1-1	TGCGCCAGCAGCTCGAAAACCGGGACAGGGGGCCGGCGGGACACTGAAGCTTTCTTT	CASSSKTGTGGRRDTEAFF
TRBV7-2	few	.	TRBJ1-2	TGTGCCAGCAGCTTAGCGGGGGGAGGCCTCTATGGCTACACCTTC	CASSLAGGGLYGYTF